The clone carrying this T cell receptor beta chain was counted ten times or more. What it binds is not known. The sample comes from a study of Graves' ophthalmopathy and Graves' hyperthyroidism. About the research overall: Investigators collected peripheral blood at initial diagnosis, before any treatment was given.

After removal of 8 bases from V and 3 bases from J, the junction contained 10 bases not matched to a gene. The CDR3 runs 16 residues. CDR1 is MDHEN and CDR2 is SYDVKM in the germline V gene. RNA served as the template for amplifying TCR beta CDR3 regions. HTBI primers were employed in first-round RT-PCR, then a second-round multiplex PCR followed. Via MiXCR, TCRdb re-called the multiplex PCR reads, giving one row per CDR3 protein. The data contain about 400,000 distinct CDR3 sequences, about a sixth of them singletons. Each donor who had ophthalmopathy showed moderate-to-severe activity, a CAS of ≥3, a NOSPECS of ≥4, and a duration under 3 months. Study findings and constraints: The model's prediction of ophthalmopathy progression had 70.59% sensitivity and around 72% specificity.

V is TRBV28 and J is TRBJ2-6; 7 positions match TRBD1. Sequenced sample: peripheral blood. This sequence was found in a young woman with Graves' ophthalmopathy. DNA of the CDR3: TGTGCCAGCGCGGAACAGGGGCGAGGTGGGGCCAACGTCCTGACTTTC. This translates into CASAEQGRGGANVLTF.